The 5 T cell receptor beta chains listed next were all sequenced from one sample in a study of blood T cell repertoires in COVID-19. Data came from immunoSEQ multiplex PCR; TCRdb stores just in-frame clones and leaves some out. The repertoire includes hundreds of thousands of clones, roughly 82% of them detected once, and 4.9% sits in the top ten. The sequenced material came from peripheral blood. These receptor sequences come from a woman older than 75 with active or convalescent COVID-19.

The chain carries TRBV10-3 and TRBJ2-1; D unclear. Germline V gene data show CDR1 as ENHRY and CDR2 as SYGVKD. Trimming pared 3 bases from V and 0 bases from J, leaving 9 bases between. This CDR3 region has 15 residues. CDR3 coding DNA: TGTGCCATCAGTGAACTGGTGAACTCCTACAATGAGCAGTTCTTC. Translating it yields CAISELVNSYNEQFF.

The table lists this clone with many counts. This chain joins TRBV5-1 and TRBJ2-7; 11 bases fit TRBD2. V gave up 4 bases and J gave up 5 bases; unmatched junction bases: 8. Germline lookup yields CDR1 SGHRS and CDR2 YFSETQ. This CDR3 region has 15 residues. The CDR3 here is CASSPTSGSLNEQYF. The DNA for the CDR3 is TGCGCCAGCAGCCCTACTAGCGGGAGTTTGAACGAGCAGTACTTC. The full variable domain, its missing parts supplied by reference TRBV5-1 and TRBJ2-7, is KAGVTQTPRYLIKTRGQQVTLSCSPISGHRSVSWYQQTPGQGLQFLFEYFSETQRNKGNFPGRFSGRQFSNSRSEMNVSTLELGDSALYLCASSPTSGSLNEQYFGPGTRLTVT.

The chain links TRBV19 to TRBJ1-2; 10 bases fit TRBD1. CDR1 and CDR2 (germline): LNHDA, SQIVND (reference sequence). The CDR3 extends over 15 amino acids. The junction had 6 bases not matched to a gene; V was cut back by 4 bases and J by 4 bases. The CDR3 DNA reads as TGTGCCAGTAGTACCATGGGACAGGGGTTCTATGGCTACACCTTC. It encodes CASSTMGQGFYGYTF. Complete variable domain (other parts from reference TRBV19 and TRBJ1-2): DGGITQSPKYLFRKEGQNVTLSCEQNLNHDAMYWYRQDPGQGLRLIYYSQIVNDFQKGDIAEGYSVSREKKESFPLTVTSAQKNPTAFYLCASSTMGQGFYGYTFGSGTRLTVV.

V and J are TRBV11-1 and TRBJ1-2; tentatively, D is TRBD1 (5 bases). Germline V CDR1 and CDR2: SGHAT, FQDESV (reference sequence). This CDR3 spans 16 amino acids. V lost 5 bases and J lost 0, with 16 bases in between. In DNA form, the CDR3 reads TGTGCCAGCAGCCCGGGGGAGGGGCCTGCTAACTATGGCTACACCTTC. Translation: CASSPGEGPANYGYTF.

The rearrangement links TRBV10-1 to TRBJ2-7; possibly TRBD1 for D (6 bases). V lost 7 bases, J lost 0 bases, and 16 bases lay in between. The CDR3 is 15 amino acids. Germline V gives CDR1 WNHNN, CDR2 SYGVQD (reference sequence). The CDR3 DNA sequence: TGCGCCAGCATTAACGGACAGAGCAGCTCCTACGAGCAGTACTTC. Protein: CASINGQSSSYEQYF.